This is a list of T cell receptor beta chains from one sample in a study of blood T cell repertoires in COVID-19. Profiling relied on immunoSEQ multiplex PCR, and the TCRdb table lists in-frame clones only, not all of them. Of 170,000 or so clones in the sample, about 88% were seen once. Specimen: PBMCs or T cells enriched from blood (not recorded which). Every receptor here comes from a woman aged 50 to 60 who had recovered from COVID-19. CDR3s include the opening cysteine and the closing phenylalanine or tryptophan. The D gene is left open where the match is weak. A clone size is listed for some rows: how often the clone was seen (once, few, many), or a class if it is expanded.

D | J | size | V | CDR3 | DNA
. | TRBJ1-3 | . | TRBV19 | CASTNQRPGSSGNTIYF | TGTGCCAGTACCAATCAGAGGCCTGGCAGCTCTGGAAACACCATATATTTT
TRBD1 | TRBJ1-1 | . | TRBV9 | CASSTGQGANTEAFF | TGTGCCAGCAGCACCGGACAGGGGGCGAACACTGAAGCTTTCTTT
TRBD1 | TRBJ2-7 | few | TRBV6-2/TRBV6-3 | CASNPPGQGTYEQYF | TGTGCCAGCAACCCCCCGGGACAGGGGACCTACGAGCAGTACTTC
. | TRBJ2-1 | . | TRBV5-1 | CASSLGGGGSYNEQFF | TGCGCCAGCAGCTTGGGGGGCGGTGGTTCCTACAATGAGCAGTTCTTC
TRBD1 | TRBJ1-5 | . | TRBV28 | CASRTGPQPQHF | TGTGCCAGCAGGACAGGGCCTCAGCCCCAGCATTTT
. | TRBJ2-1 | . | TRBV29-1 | CSVPREFPYNEQFF | TGCAGCGTCCCCCGGGAGTTCCCCTACAATGAGCAGTTCTTC
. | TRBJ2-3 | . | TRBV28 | CASSTPGTDTQYF | TGTGCCAGCAGTACCCCGGGCACAGATACGCAGTATTTT
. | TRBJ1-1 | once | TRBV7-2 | CASSFTGGTEAFF | TGTGCCAGCAGCTTTACAGGTGGCACTGAAGCTTTCTTT
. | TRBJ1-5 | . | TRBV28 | CASSSTPGRAAWSNQPQHF | TGTGCCAGCAGTTCCACCCCCGGCAGGGCCGCATGGAGCAATCAGCCCCAGCATTTT
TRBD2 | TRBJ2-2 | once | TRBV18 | CASSPGLAGGELFF | TGTGCCAGCTCACCAGGACTAGCGGGAGGGGAGCTGTTTTTT
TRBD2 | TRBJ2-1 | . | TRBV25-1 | CASDGGLAAPYNEQFF | TGTGCCAGCGACGGGGGACTAGCGGCCCCCTACAATGAGCAGTTCTTC
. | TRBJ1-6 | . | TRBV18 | CASSPFPGHTSEGDSPLHF | TGTGCCAGCTCACCCTTCCCGGGACATACTTCCGAAGGCGATTCACCCCTCCACTTT
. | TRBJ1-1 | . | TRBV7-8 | CASSPDRDTEAFF | TGTGCCAGCAGCCCGGATCGGGACACTGAAGCTTTCTTT
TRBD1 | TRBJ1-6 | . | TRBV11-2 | CASSVAGTGWSPLHF | TGTGCCAGCAGCGTCGCCGGGACAGGGTGGTCACCCCTCCACTTT
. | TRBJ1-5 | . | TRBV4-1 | CASSQALNQPQHF | TGCGCCAGCAGCCAAGCCTTAAATCAGCCCCAGCATTTT
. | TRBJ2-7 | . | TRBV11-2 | CASSLDSRAYEQYF | TGTGCCAGCAGCTTGGATAGCAGGGCATACGAGCAGTACTTC
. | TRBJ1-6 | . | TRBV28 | CASSLGGVGSPLHF | TGTGCCAGCAGCCTTGGGGGGGTCGGTTCACCCCTCCACTTT
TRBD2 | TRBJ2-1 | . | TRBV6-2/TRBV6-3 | CASSPSGRGSNEQFF | TGTGCCAGCAGTCCAAGCGGGAGGGGGTCGAATGAGCAGTTCTTC
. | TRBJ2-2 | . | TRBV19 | CASSRETANTGELFF | TGTGCCAGTAGTCGTGAGACAGCGAACACCGGGGAGCTGTTTTTT
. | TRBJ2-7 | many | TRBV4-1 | CASSQEDREGLEQYF | TGCGCCAGCAGCCAAGAGGACAGGGAGGGGCTCGAGCAGTACTTC
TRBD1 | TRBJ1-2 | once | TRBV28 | CASSSGGQGRGYTF | TGTGCCAGCAGTTCAGGGGGACAGGGGCGAGGCTACACCTTC
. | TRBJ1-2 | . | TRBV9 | CASSGTVLNYGYTF | TGTGCCAGCAGCGGGACAGTGCTTAACTATGGCTACACCTTC
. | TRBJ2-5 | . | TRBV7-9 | CASSTSTGLRETQYF | TGTGCCAGCAGCACCTCCACAGGATTGCGTGAGACCCAGTACTTC
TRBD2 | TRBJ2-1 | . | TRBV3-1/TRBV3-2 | CASSDIAGVSNEQFF | TGTGCCAGCAGCGATATAGCGGGAGTATCCAATGAGCAGTTCTTC
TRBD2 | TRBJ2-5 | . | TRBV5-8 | CASSSSGWGTSGRSQETQYF | TGTGCCAGCAGCTCGTCAGGGTGGGGGACTAGCGGGAGGAGCCAAGAGACCCAGTACTTC
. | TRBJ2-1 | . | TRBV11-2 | CASSLMGLYNEQFF | TGTGCCAGCAGCTTAATGGGACTCTACAATGAGCAGTTCTTC
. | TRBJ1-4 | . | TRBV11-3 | CASSLDRQEKLFF | TGTGCCAGCAGCTTAGACAGGCAAGAAAAACTGTTTTTT
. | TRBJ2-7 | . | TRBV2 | CASSGRISSDLELGYEQYF | TGTGCCAGCAGTGGTCGTATTAGCTCGGATTTGGAGCTCGGCTACGAGCAGTACTTC
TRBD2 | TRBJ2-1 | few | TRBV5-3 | CARSLVAGDPNEQFF | TGTGCCAGAAGCTTGGTAGCGGGGGATCCCAATGAGCAGTTCTTC
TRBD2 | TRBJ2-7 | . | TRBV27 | CASMGLAGNEQYF | TGTGCCAGCATGGGACTAGCGGGAAACGAGCAGTACTTC
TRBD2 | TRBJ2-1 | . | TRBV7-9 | CASRGTAGGPGEQFF | TGTGCCAGCAGGGGGACAGCGGGAGGGCCTGGTGAGCAGTTCTTC
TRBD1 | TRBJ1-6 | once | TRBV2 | CASSEKGAYNSPLHF | TGTGCCAGCAGTGAAAAGGGGGCATATAATTCACCCCTCCACTTT
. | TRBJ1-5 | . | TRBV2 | CASSGAYNSNQPQHF | TGTGCCAGCAGTGGGGCCTACAATAGCAATCAGCCCCAGCATTTT
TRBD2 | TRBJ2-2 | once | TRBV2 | CASRSSKGLAYTGELFF | TGTGCCAGCAGGTCTTCGAAGGGACTAGCGTACACCGGGGAGCTGTTTTTT
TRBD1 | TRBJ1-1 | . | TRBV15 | CATSRHRQGNTEAFF | TGTGCCACCAGCAGACACCGACAGGGGAACACTGAAGCTTTCTTT
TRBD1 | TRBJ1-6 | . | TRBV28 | CASSLDRASGPNGSPLHF | TGTGCCAGCAGTTTGGACAGGGCCTCCGGTCCCAACGGTTCACCCCTCCACTTT
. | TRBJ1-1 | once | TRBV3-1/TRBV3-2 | CASSQAGINTEAFF | TGTGCCAGCAGCCAAGCAGGAATCAACACTGAAGCTTTCTTT
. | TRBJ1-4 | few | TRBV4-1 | CASSQDPSPGNREKLFF | TGCGCCAGCAGCCAAGATCCGAGTCCGGGGAATCGCGAAAAACTGTTTTTT
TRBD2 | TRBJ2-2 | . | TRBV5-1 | CASSRVAGEGTGELFF | TGCGCCAGCAGCCGCGTAGCGGGAGAGGGCACCGGGGAGCTGTTTTTT
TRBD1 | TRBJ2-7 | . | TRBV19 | CASKGPGTGGYEQYF | TGTGCCAGTAAGGGCCCCGGGACAGGGGGTTACGAGCAGTACTTC
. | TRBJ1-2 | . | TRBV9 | CASSETGYGYTF | TGTGCCAGCAGTGAGACCGGGTATGGCTACACCTTC
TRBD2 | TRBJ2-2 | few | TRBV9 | CASSHYGTSGNTGELFF | TGTGCCAGCAGCCACTATGGGACTAGCGGTAACACCGGGGAGCTGTTTTTT
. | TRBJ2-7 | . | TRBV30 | CAWRPSGYSEQYF | TGTGCCTGGAGGCCCTCAGGGTACTCCGAGCAGTACTTC
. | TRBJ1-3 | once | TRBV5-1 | CASSPPGNTIYF | TGCGCCAGCAGCCCTCCCGGAAACACCATATATTTT
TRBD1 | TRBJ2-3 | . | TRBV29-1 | CSVEGRRGQNTQYF | TGCAGCGTTGAAGGTCGCAGGGGGCAGAATACGCAGTATTTT
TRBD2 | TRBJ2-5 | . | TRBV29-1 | CSVESLGRTDGTQYF | TGCAGCGTTGAAAGCCTCGGGAGGACGGACGGGACCCAGTACTTC
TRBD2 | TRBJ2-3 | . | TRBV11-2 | CASSQGWASGRVDTQYF | TGTGCCAGCAGCCAGGGGTGGGCTAGCGGGAGGGTAGATACGCAGTATTTT
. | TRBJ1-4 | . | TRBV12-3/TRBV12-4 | CASSLGAKEKLFF | TGTGCCAGCAGTCTGGGGGCAAAGGAAAAACTGTTTTTT
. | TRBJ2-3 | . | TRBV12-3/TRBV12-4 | CASRATNTQYF | TGTGCCAGCAGGGCCACGAATACGCAGTATTTT
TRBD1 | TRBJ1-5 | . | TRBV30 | CAWRGGTGEQPQHF | TGTGCCTGGAGGGGAGGGACAGGCGAGCAGCCCCAGCATTTT
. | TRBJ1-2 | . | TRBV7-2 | CASSLPLYGYTF | TGTGCCAGCAGCTTACCCCTTTATGGCTACACCTTC
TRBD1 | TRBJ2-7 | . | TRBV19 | CASSVQGGPYEQYF | TGTGCCAGTAGTGTACAGGGGGGACCCTACGAGCAGTACTTC
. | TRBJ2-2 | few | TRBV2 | CASSRTDGSTGELFF | TGTGCCAGCAGTCGGACAGATGGGTCAACCGGGGAGCTGTTTTTT
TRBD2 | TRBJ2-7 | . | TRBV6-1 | CASSATSGRAIRNEQYF | TGTGCCAGCAGTGCAACTAGCGGGAGGGCCATCCGGAACGAGCAGTACTTC